Presented here are 10 T cell receptor beta chains from one specimen sequenced in a study of control samples from healthy donors and cancer patients. The assay was immunoSEQ multiplex PCR, and TCRdb's table has in-frame clones only and misses some. The sample has roughly 120,000 clones, approximately 90% seen once. Sequenced: blood. The receptors were gathered from a woman aged 70-85 years in good health.

The chain links TRBV7-9 to TRBJ2-3, with D perhaps TRBD1 (6 bases). CDR3 length: 16 residues. V lost 3 bases and J 3 bases, leaving 16 bases between the germline ends. Looked up from germline, CDR1 is SEHNR and CDR2 is FQNEAQ (reference sequence). The CDR3 bases are TGTGCCAGCAGCTTTCGAGGATCAGGGGAGACAGATACGCAGTATTTT. It is translated as CASSFRGSGETDTQYF.

The J gene is TRBJ1-4, the V gene TRBV6-5; possibly TRBD1 for D (6 bases). Germline V lookup: CDR1 MNHEY, CDR2 SVGAGI. Trimming shortened V by 3 bases and J by 8 bases, and 13 bases separated the two germline ends. The CDR3 sequence is 14 residues long. This CDR3 is CASSYEGQREKLFF. The DNA for the CDR3 is TGTGCCAGCAGTTATGAGGGACAAAGGGAAAAACTGTTTTTT.

The genes are TRBV4-3 and TRBJ2-7; D ambiguous. The germline V and J ends were trimmed by 4 bases and 10 bases, with 11 bases remaining between them. The length of the CDR3 is 11 residues. CDR1 and CDR2 (germline): LGHNA, YSLEER. The CDR3, as DNA: TGCGCCAGCAGCCGAGTCAATCCTCAGTACTTC. Translation gives CASSRVNPQYF.

The chain uses TRBV18 and TRBJ2-3, with TRBD2 as a possible D gene (6 bases). Trimming removed 3 bases at V and 2 bases at J, with 15 bases between. CDR3 size: 16 residues. The germline gives CDR1 KGHSH, CDR2 LQKENI. The CDR3 is CASSPNNAGNTDTQYF. CDR3 DNA: TGTGCCAGCTCACCCAACAATGCGGGGAACACAGATACGCAGTATTTT. The variable domain in full, completed from reference TRBV18 and TRBJ2-3, reads NAGVMQNPRHLVRRRGQEARLRCSPMKGHSHVYWYRQLPEEGLKFMVYLQKENIIDESGMPKERFSAEFPKEGPSILRIQQVVRGDSAAYFCASSPNNAGNTDTQYFGPGTRLTVL.

The chain combines TRBV9 with TRBJ1-2; D is perhaps TRBD1 (5 bases). Germline assignment: CDR1 SGDLS and CDR2 YYNGEE. Trimming cost V 0 bases and J 1 base, with 10 bases left between them. The CDR3 is made up of 15 amino acids. The CDR3 sequence: CASSVGAQGNYGYTF. The CDR3 DNA reads as TGTGCCAGCAGCGTAGGAGCTCAGGGTAACTATGGCTACACCTTC.

The chain joins TRBV7-2 to TRBJ1-3; D is possibly TRBD1 (5 bases). Trimming left V 6 bases short and J 0 bases short, with 18 bases between. The CDR3 sequence is 17 residues long. The V gene's germline CDR1 is SGHTA and CDR2 FQGNSA. CDR3 coding DNA: TGTGCCAGCAGTTTGGGGCGGGGGAGCTTCTCTGGAAACACCATATATTTT. This gives the protein CASSLGRGSFSGNTIYF. The complete variable domain, with remaining parts taken from reference TRBV7-2 and TRBJ1-3, reads GAGVSQSPSNKVTEKGKDVELRCDPISGHTALYWYRQSLGQGLEFLIYFQGNSAPDKSGLPSDRFSAERTGGSVSTLTIQRTQQEDSAVYLCASSLGRGSFSGNTIYFGEGSWLTVV.

The chain combines TRBV10-2 with TRBJ1-2; D unclear. Germline CDR1 WSHSY, CDR2 SAAADI. Trimming took off 3 bases at V and 5 bases at J, with 10 bases between the two ends. The CDR3 loop spans 13 amino acids. The CDR3, as DNA: TGCGCCAGCAGTGATGAGGTTTGGTATGGCTACACCTTC. This gives the protein CASSDEVWYGYTF.

The J gene is TRBJ2-5, the V gene TRBV4-1; no clear D gene. The V and J ends lost 2 bases and 0 bases respectively, with 7 bases between them. The CDR3 has 14 residues. The germline V gene has CDR1 MGHRA and CDR2 YSYEKL. The CDR3 region is CASSQSENQETQYF. The CDR3 DNA follows: TGCGCCAGCAGCCAATCGGAAAACCAAGAGACCCAGTACTTC.

This clone was observed a single time. The chain employs TRBV11-1 and TRBJ2-7, with a weak D call TRBD1 (6 bases). This CDR3 region has 14 residues. Per the germline V gene, CDR1 is SGHAT and CDR2 is FQDESV (reference sequence). The ends were cut back, 5 bases at V and 4 bases at J, with 15 bases in the middle. In DNA form, the CDR3 reads TGTGCCAGCAGCCCTCAAACTACAGGGTACGAGCAGTACTTC. Translating it yields CASSPQTTGYEQYF.

The V and J genes are TRBV2 and TRBJ1-1; D perhaps matches TRBD1 (5 bases). CDR1 is SNHLY, CDR2 FYNNEI, per germline. With 7 bases removed from V and 6 bases from J, the gap between germline ends came to 21 bases. The CDR3 has 15 residues. The CDR3 nucleotides are TGTGCCAGCACCCCAATGACAGTAACAATCTCTGAAGCTTTCTTT. Its translation: CASTPMTVTISEAFF. The variable domain in full, with the rest retrieved from reference TRBV2 and TRBJ1-1, is EPEVTQTPSHQVTQMGQEVILRCVPISNHLYFYWYRQILGQKVEFLVSFYNNEISEKSEIFDDQFSVERPDGSNFTLKIRSTKLEDSAMYFCASTPMTVTISEAFFGQGTRLTVV.